These T cell receptor beta chains were read from a single sample in a study of OX40 agonist ivuxolimab in advanced cancers. The method was immunoSEQ multiplex PCR; TCRdb's version includes in-frame clones alone and lacks a portion of them. The profile shows nearly 50,000 clones, approximately 90% of them singletons. Sequencing was performed on CD4+ or CD8+ T cells sorted from blood, taken in a trial of the OX40 agonist ivuxolimab. The receptors were sampled from an adult with an advanced solid tumor such as melanoma, head and neck, liver or kidney cancer. Each CDR3 is given without its conserved first and last residue.

cdr3_aa,v_call,j_call
ASSLAALSYEQY,TRBV5-4,TRBJ2-7
ASSQTSGRGGAGETQY,TRBV4-1,TRBJ2-5
ASSRGRSSTDTQY,TRBV5-8,TRBJ2-3
ASSQTGNEQF,TRBV7-2,TRBJ2-1
ASKQTGGTDTQY,TRBV6-5,TRBJ2-3
AWSPSGGGYEQY,TRBV30,TRBJ2-7
AWTTGGTEAF,TRBV30,TRBJ1-1
ASSGEETQY,TRBV2,TRBJ2-5
ASSFQGGIDTQY,TRBV5-1,TRBJ2-3
ASSLSRNQETQY,TRBV18,TRBJ2-5
ATSRGAGLGANTEAF,TRBV15,TRBJ1-1